The entry that follows covers one T cell receptor beta chain sequence. Clones were read by immunoSEQ multiplex PCR, and TCRdb kept only the in-frame ones, dropping some. This table has 200,000 to 250,000 clones, approximately 83% appearing once. This sample is drawn from a study of blood T cell repertoires in COVID-19. Study-level background: The analysed material was cDNA or gDNA that came from T cells, B-cell-depleted T cells, or PBMCs.

Cohorts were based on clinical histories the participants reported. What the recovered Cohort 3 donors had was two negative PCRs, clearance, or symptom resolution. Germline CDR1 reads ENHRY; CDR2 reads SYGVKD. Trimming stripped 10 bases from V and 5 bases from J, with 18 bases between. This CDR3 spans 14 amino acids. The rearrangement joins TRBV10-3 to TRBJ1-3, with TRBD1 as a possible D gene (5 bases). The receptor was derived from a woman aged 60-75 years who had recovered from COVID-19. Input material: PBMCs or T cells enriched from blood (not recorded which). The CDR3 reads CASRDSGPRNTIYF. In DNA form, the CDR3 reads TGTGCCAGCCGGGACTCGGGGCCACGAAACACCATATATTTT.